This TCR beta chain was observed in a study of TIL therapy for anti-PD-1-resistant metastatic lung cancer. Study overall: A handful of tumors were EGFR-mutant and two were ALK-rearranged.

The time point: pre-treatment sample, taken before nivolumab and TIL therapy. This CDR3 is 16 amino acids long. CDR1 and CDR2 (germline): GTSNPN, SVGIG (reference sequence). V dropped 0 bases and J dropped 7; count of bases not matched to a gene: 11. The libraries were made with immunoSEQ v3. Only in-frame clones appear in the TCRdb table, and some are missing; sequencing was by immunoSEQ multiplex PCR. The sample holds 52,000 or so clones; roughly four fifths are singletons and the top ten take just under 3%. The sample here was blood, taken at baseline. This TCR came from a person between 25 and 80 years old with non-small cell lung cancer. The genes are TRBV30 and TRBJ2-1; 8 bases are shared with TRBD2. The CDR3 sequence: CAWSVPGLVGGNEQFF. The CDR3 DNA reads TGTGCCTGGAGTGTACCGGGACTAGTGGGTGGGAATGAGCAGTTCTTC.